One sample yielded the 17 T cell receptor beta chains listed below, sequenced in a study of T cells after yellow fever vaccination. Using its own MiXCR run on the 5' RACE reads, TCRdb lists one record per CDR3 protein. This repertoire shows 230,000 or so distinct CDR3 sequences, approximately 3.8% found once; its top ten account for under 20%. Sequencing used PBMCs, obtained 15 days after the yellow fever booster vaccination. The receptors originated from a man between 18 and 29 years old who received the YFV17D yellow fever vaccine.

This clonotype was counted at least ten times. The chain recombines TRBV28 with TRBJ2-7, with D possibly TRBD1 on 5 matching bases. CDR1 is MDHEN and CDR2 is SYDVKM in the germline V gene. The CDR3 is made up of 14 amino acids. The germline V and J ends were trimmed by 3 bases and 2 bases, with 11 bases remaining between them. CDR3 bases: TGTGCCAGCAGTTTTCAGGGCAAACCCTACGAGCAGTACTTC. Its protein product is CASSFQGKPYEQYF.

This clonotype was seen repeatedly, ten times or more. The chain carries TRBV28 and TRBJ2-3, with D possibly being TRBD1 (6 bases). Looked up from germline, CDR1 is MDHEN and CDR2 is SYDVKM. Trimming took off 3 bases at V and 5 bases at J, with 18 bases between the two ends. This CDR3 contains 16 residues. The CDR3 DNA sequence: TGTGCCAGCAGTTTTTTGACAGGCCTGTTGGAAGATACGCAGTATTTT. It specifies CASSFLTGLLEDTQYF.

This clonotype was seen many times. The chain couples TRBV7-2 to TRBJ2-7; tentative D call: TRBD2 (6 bases). Germline loops: CDR1 SGHTA, CDR2 FQGNSA. Trimming pared 1 base from V and 2 bases from J, leaving 12 bases between. The CDR3 has 15 residues. The CDR3 region has the DNA TGTGCCAGCAGCTTAGGGGACGGAGGGACCTACGAGCAGTACGTC. It encodes CASSLGDGGTYEQYV.

This clonotype was seen repeatedly, ten times or more. This chain links TRBV6-5 with TRBJ2-2; 10 bases fit TRBD2. Germline trimming cut 0 bases from V and 6 bases from J; bases unmatched to any gene: 4. Germline CDR1 reads MNHEY; CDR2 reads SVGAGI. The CDR3 is 16 amino acids. The CDR3 sequence is CASSYSGSGGAGELFF. The CDR3 coding sequence is TGTGCCAGCAGTTACTCTGGGAGCGGGGGGGCCGGGGAGCTGTTTTTT.

The gene calls are TRBV5-4 and TRBJ2-3; D is unclear. The germline CDR1 and CDR2 sequences are SGHNT and YYREEE (reference sequence). The CDR3 spans 12 residues. Trimming stripped 3 bases from V and 5 bases from J, with 7 bases between. The CDR3 region has the DNA TGTGCCAGCAGCTCGATTGTAGATACGCAGTATTTT. It specifies CASSSIVDTQYF.

At least ten counts were recorded for this clonotype. The rearrangement links TRBV29-1 to TRBJ1-2; D is undetermined. Deletions cut 2 bases from V and 3 bases from J, with 13 bases between. The CDR3 is 14 amino acids. Germline loops: CDR1 SQVTM, CDR2 ANQGSEA. The CDR3 DNA reads TGCAGCGTTGAAATACCGACCCTGTACTATGGCTACACCTTC. Its translation: CSVEIPTLYYGYTF. Complete variable domain (other parts from reference TRBV29-1 and TRBJ1-2): SAVISQKPSRDICQRGTSLTIQCQVDSQVTMMFWYRQQPGQSLTLIATANQGSEATYESGFVIDKFPISRPNLTFSTLTVSNMSPEDSSIYLCSVEIPTLYYGYTFGSGTRLTVV.

This clonotype was detected many times. The chain couples TRBV3-1 to TRBJ2-1; tentative D call: TRBD2 (6 bases). The CDR3 runs to 13 residues. Trimming left V 2 bases short and J 9 bases short, with 11 bases between. Per the germline V gene, CDR1 is LGHDT and CDR2 is YNNKEL (reference sequence). Here the CDR3 reads CASSQLRGGEQFF. In nucleotides, the CDR3 is TGTGCCAGCAGCCAATTGCGGGGCGGTGAGCAGTTCTTC.

Many counts were recorded for this clonotype. The V gene is TRBV20-1, the J gene TRBJ1-6; 7 positions agree with TRBD1. The germline V gene encodes CDR1 DFQATT and CDR2 SNEGSKA (reference sequence). This CDR3 region has 13 residues. V lost 6 bases to trimming and J lost 7 bases; unmatched junction nucleotides: 6. The CDR3 here is CSAARDRNSPLHF. The CDR3 DNA follows: TGCAGTGCCGCACGGGACAGAAATTCACCCCTCCACTTT.

Only a few counts were recorded for this clonotype. This chain links TRBV7-9 with TRBJ1-1, with TRBD1 identical over 8 bases. Germline CDR1 is SEHNR and CDR2 is FQNEAQ (reference sequence). Trimming took 5 bases from V and 7 from J; bases not matched to a gene: 6. This CDR3 spans 13 amino acids. CDR3 in DNA: TGTGCCAGCAGCCAAGACAGGGGCTATGAAGCTTTCTTT. Translation: CASSQDRGYEAFF. The full variable domain, its missing parts supplied by reference TRBV7-9 and TRBJ1-1, is DTGVSQNPRHKITKRGQNVTFRCDPISEHNRLYWYRQTLGQGPEFLTYFQNEAQLEKSRLLSDRFSAERPKGSFSTLEIQRTEQGDSAMYLCASSQDRGYEAFFGQGTRLTVV.

This clonotype was counted at least ten times. The chain joins TRBV7-8 to TRBJ2-5; possibly TRBD1 or TRBD2 for D (6 bases each). The CDR3 length is 14 residues. The germline CDR1 and CDR2 sequences are SGHVS and FQNEAQ. Trimming took 6 bases from V and 7 from J, leaving 18 bases between them. The CDR3 here is CASRVPRGPRTQYF. The CDR3 coding sequence is TGTGCCAGCAGAGTCCCCCGGGGGCCCAGGACCCAGTACTTC.

This clonotype was counted ten times or more. This chain links TRBV29-1 with TRBJ1-1; the D gene is possibly TRBD1 (5 bases). There are 12 residues in the CDR3. The germline V gene has CDR1 SQVTM and CDR2 ANQGSEA. The V and J ends lost 7 bases and 3 bases respectively, with 12 bases between them. Here the CDR3 DNA reads TGCAGCGCCTGGGGCAGCTACACTGAAGCTTTCTTT. Encoded protein: CSAWGSYTEAFF.

This clonotype was seen many times. The J gene is TRBJ2-2, the V gene TRBV7-2, with D uncertain. CDR1 and CDR2 from the germline V gene are SGHTA and FQGNSA. This CDR3 has 14 residues. Deletions cut 3 bases from V and 8 bases from J, with 13 bases between. This CDR3 is CASSFLPGSGELFF. DNA of the CDR3: TGTGCCAGCAGCTTTTTGCCCGGGTCTGGGGAGCTGTTTTTT.

The sample holds many counts of this clonotype. V gene TRBV5-1 combines with J gene TRBJ2-3; possible D gene TRBD2, 7 bases. Trimming took off 5 bases at V and 4 bases at J, with 14 bases between the two ends. Germline assignment: CDR1 SGHRS and CDR2 YFSETQ. The CDR3 spans 14 residues. The CDR3 sequence is CASSSWGGPDTQYF. DNA of the CDR3: TGCGCCAGCAGTTCTTGGGGGGGCCCAGATACGCAGTATTTT.

The J gene is TRBJ2-3, the V gene TRBV2; TRBD2 is a possible D gene (5 bases). V shed 6 bases and J shed 4 bases, with 8 bases lying between them. The CDR3 covers 12 residues. In germline, CDR1 is SNHLY, CDR2 FYNNEI. The CDR3 region is CASRERADTQYF. The CDR3 DNA follows: TGTGCCAGCAGAGAGAGGGCAGATACGCAGTATTTT.

This clonotype was seen at least ten times. This rearrangement joins TRBV12-3 or TRBV12-4 to TRBJ1-2; a weak D match, TRBD1 (6 bases). V lost 3 bases, J lost 5 bases, and 16 bases lay in between. This CDR3 has 15 residues. CDR3 sequence: CASSLSYRETYGYTF. The CDR3, as DNA: TGTGCCAGCAGTTTGAGTTACAGGGAGACGTATGGCTACACCTTC.

This clonotype was detected ten times or more. The genes are TRBV7-2 and TRBJ2-7; D remains unclear. CDR1 and CDR2 from the germline V gene are SGHTA and FQGNSA. With 6 bases removed from V and 4 bases from J, the gap between germline ends came to 7 bases. The CDR3 is 11 residues long. The CDR3 here is CASSLRYEQYF. The CDR3 DNA follows: TGTGCCAGCAGTTTAAGATACGAGCAGTACTTC.

The rearrangement links TRBV18 to TRBJ1-4; D not resolved. V was pared by 4 bases and J by 1 base, with 16 bases between. Per the germline V gene, CDR1 is KGHSH and CDR2 is LQKENI. The CDR3 loop spans 17 amino acids. The CDR3: CASSRHGMQITNEKLFF. Written as DNA, the CDR3 is TGTGCCAGCTCACGACATGGGATGCAGATAACTAATGAAAAACTGTTTTTT.